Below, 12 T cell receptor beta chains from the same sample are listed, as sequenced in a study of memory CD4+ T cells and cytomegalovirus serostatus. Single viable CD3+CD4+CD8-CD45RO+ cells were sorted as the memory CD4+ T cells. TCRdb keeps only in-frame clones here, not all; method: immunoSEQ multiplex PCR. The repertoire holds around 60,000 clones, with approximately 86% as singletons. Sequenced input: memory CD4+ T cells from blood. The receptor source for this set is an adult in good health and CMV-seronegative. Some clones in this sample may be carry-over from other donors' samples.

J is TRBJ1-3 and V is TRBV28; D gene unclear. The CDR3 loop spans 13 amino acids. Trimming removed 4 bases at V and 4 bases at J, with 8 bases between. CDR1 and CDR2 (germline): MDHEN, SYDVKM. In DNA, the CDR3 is TGTGCCAGCAGTTCCCCCCCCGGAAACACCATATATTTT. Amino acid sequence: CASSSPPGNTIYF. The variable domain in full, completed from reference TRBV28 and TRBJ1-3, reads DVKVTQSSRYLVKRTGEKVFLECVQDMDHENMFWYRQDPGLGLRLIYFSYDVKMKEKGDIPEGYSVSREKKERFSLILESASTNQTSMYLCASSSPPGNTIYFGEGSWLTVV.

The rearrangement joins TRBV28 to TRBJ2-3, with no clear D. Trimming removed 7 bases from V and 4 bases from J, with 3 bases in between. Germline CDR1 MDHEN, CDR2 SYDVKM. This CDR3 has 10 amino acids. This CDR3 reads CASKSDTQYF. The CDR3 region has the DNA TGTGCCAGCAAATCAGATACGCAGTATTTT.

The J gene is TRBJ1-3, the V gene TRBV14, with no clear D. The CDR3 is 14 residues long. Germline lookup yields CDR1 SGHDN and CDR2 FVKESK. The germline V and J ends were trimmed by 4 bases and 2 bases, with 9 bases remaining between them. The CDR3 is CASSRASTGNTIYF. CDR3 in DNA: TGTGCCAGCAGCCGGGCAAGTACTGGAAACACCATATATTTT.

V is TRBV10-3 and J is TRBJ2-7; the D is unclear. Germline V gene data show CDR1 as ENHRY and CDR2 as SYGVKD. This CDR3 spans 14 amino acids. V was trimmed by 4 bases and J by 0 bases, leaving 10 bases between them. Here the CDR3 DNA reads TGTGCCATCAGTGTAACGGCTGACTCCTACGAGCAGTACTTC. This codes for CAISVTADSYEQYF.

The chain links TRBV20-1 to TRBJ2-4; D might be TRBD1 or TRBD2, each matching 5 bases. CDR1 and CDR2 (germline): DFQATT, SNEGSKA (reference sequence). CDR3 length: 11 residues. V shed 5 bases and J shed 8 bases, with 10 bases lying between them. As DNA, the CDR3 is TGCAGTGCTTACCTGGGGGACATTCAGTACTTC. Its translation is CSAYLGDIQYF.

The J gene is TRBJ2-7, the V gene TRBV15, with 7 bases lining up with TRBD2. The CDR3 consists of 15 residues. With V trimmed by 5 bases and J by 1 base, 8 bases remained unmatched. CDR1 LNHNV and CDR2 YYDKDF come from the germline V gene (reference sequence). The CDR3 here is CATSPVGGSSYEQYF. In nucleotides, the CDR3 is TGTGCCACCAGCCCCGTCGGCGGGAGTTCCTACGAGCAGTACTTC.

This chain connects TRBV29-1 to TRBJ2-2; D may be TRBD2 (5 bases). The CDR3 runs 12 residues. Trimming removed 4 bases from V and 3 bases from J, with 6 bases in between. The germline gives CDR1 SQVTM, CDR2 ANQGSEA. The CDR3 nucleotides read TGCAGCGTTGGGGAGTACACCGGGGAGCTGTTTTTT. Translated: CSVGEYTGELFF.

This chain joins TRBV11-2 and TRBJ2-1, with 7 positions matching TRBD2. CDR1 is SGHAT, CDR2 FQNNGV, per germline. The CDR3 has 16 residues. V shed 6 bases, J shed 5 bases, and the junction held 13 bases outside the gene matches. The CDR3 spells CASRPLAGERHNEQFF. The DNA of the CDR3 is TGTGCCAGCAGGCCTCTGGCGGGAGAAAGACACAATGAGCAGTTCTTC.

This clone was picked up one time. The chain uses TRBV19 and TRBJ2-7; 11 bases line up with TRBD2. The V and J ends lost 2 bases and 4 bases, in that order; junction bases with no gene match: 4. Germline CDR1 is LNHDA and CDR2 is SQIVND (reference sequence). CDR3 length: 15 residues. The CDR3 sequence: CASSIKTSGSYEQYF. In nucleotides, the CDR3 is TGTGCCAGTAGTATAAAAACTAGCGGGAGTTACGAGCAGTACTTC.

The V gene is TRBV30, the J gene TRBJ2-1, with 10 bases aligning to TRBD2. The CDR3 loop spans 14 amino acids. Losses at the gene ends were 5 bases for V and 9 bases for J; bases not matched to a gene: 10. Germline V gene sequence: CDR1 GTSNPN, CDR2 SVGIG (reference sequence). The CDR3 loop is CAWHASGRKSEQFF. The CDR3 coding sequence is TGTGCCTGGCACGCTAGCGGGAGAAAAAGTGAGCAGTTCTTC.

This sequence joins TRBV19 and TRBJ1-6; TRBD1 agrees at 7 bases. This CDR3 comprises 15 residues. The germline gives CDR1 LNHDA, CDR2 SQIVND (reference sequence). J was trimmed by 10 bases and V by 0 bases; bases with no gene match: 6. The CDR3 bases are TGTGCCAGTAGTATAGACTTTACAGGGGCCTCACCCCTCCACTTT. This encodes CASSIDFTGASPLHF.

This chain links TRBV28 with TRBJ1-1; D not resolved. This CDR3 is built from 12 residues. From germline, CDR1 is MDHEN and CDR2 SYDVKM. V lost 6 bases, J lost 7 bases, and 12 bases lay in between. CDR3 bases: TGTGCCAGCAGGCCATCGTACCTTGAAGCTTTCTTT. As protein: CASRPSYLEAFF.